This TCR beta chain was recovered during a study of shared clonotypes between healthy human individuals. Across the study: Per-donor plates numbered three CD4 naive, three CD4 memory, two CD8 naive and one CD8 memory.

This CDR3 has 12 residues. Trimming cost V 7 bases and J 4 bases, with 9 bases left between them. Germline lookup yields CDR1 SNHLY and CDR2 FYNNEI. Each cell subset's genomic DNA was divided evenly among several immunoSEQ plates. Original processing methods: Junction-only immunoSEQ data arrived without quality scores, meaning filtering differed. Measured with immunoSEQ multiplex PCR; TCRdb has only the in-frame clones, and not every one. V, J and clone size derive from that table, while D and trimming were established from the DNA sequence. This sample has around 1.5 million clones; around 98% occur once, and the top ten carry about 0.45%.

Specimen: naive CD4+ T cells sorted from blood. The subset was: CD45RA+ positively selected. The chain carries TRBV2 and TRBJ2-3; no firm D call. The clonotype originates from a man in his thirties or forties in good health. CDR3 nucleotides: TGTGCCAGCACCACGTCGGCAGATACGCAGTATTTT. Translated: CASTTSADTQYF.